This T cell receptor beta chain was found in a study of T cells after yellow fever vaccination. The TCR cDNA carried a universal primer site and UMIs from 5'RACE template switching. TCRdb processed the 5' RACE reads anew with MiXCR; each CDR3 protein has one entry. The sample consists of around 180,000 distinct CDR3 sequences, approximately 6.2% of them appearing once. The CDR3 loop spans 18 amino acids. CDR1 is SGHVS, CDR2 FNYEAQ, per germline. V shed 2 bases and J 0 bases; nucleotides not matched to a gene: 9. This clonotype was counted ten times or more. This chain uses TRBV7-6 with TRBJ2-2; TRBD1 aligns across 7 bases. This specimen consisted of CD4+ T cells sorted from PBMCs, obtained on the day of the first yellow fever vaccination. The clonotype originates from a young man who received the YFV17D yellow fever vaccine. Here the CDR3 reads CASSLMGQPFANTGELFF. For the CDR3, the DNA is TGTGCCAGCAGCTTAATGGGACAGCCATTCGCGAACACCGGGGAGCTGTTTTTT. Full variable domain (outside the CDR3, taken from reference TRBV7-6 and TRBJ2-2): GAGVSQSPRYKVTKRGQDVALRCDPISGHVSLYWYRQALGQGPEFLTYFNYEAQQDKSGLPNDRFSAERPEGSISTLTIQRTEQRDSAMYRCASSLMGQPFANTGELFFGEGSRLTVL.